This T cell receptor (beta chain) was observed in a study of patients and donors after allogeneic stem cell transplantation. The germline V gene has CDR1 SNHLY and CDR2 FYNNEI. CDR3 length: 17 residues. V gave up 6 bases and J gave up 0 bases, with 15 bases separating them. TCRdb fed the RT-PCR reads into MiXCR, producing one record per CDR3 protein. The data hold hundreds of thousands of distinct CDR3 sequences, with 16% observed a single time. This clonotype was seen a few times. This sequence joins TRBV2 and TRBJ2-6; TRBD1 might be the D (6 bases). The clonotype was recovered from a human donor who was either an allogeneic HSCT recipient or a stem cell or donor lymphocyte infusion donor (not recorded which). It is not recorded whose cells these are; they may come from a transplant donor. Sequencing input: blood, either unsorted or a sorted T cell fraction (not recorded which). CDR3 sequence reads: CASRTGFISSGANVLTF. The CDR3, as DNA: TGTGCCAGCAGAACAGGGTTTATCAGCTCTGGGGCCAACGTCCTGACTTTC.